Presented here are 19 T cell receptor beta chains from one specimen sequenced in a study of blood T cell repertoires in COVID-19. The repertoire was sequenced with immunoSEQ multiplex PCR; TCRdb's copy has only in-frame clones and lacks some. Altogether approximately 120,000 clones are present, roughly 82% being singletons, with the ten largest covering 7.9%. The sequencing input was peripheral blood. These receptor sequences come from an elderly woman with active or convalescent COVID-19.

CDR3 residues: CASSYSGQGAGEAFF. DNA for the CDR3: TGTGCCAGCAGTTACTCTGGGCAGGGGGCAGGTGAAGCTTTCTTT. The rearrangement links TRBV6-5 to TRBJ1-1; 8 bases line up with TRBD1. V was pared by 0 bases and J by 7 bases, with 7 bases of the junction left unmatched. The CDR3 has 15 residues. Germline V lookup: CDR1 MNHEY, CDR2 SVGAGI.

This chain connects TRBV7-2 to TRBJ2-7, with a possible D match to TRBD2 (5 bases). Trimming shortened V by 5 bases and J by 2 bases, and 13 bases separated the two germline ends. The CDR3 length is 14 residues. Germline CDR1 reads SGHTA; CDR2 reads FQGNSA. The CDR3 spells CASSRGPLTYEQYF. The CDR3 DNA reads as TGTGCCAGCAGCAGAGGGCCCCTAACCTACGAGCAGTACTTC.

This sequence joins TRBV10-3 and TRBJ1-1; 9 positions agree with TRBD1. Germline V CDR1 and CDR2: ENHRY, SYGVKD. The ends lost 6 bases at V and 4 bases at J; junction bases unmatched: 6. The CDR3 has 14 amino acids. CDR3 amino acids: CAISRTGDITEAFF. CDR3 nucleotides: TGTGCCATCAGCCGGACAGGGGATATCACTGAAGCTTTCTTT.

V gene TRBV19 combines with J gene TRBJ2-3; 7 nucleotides align to TRBD2. Germline V lookup: CDR1 LNHDA, CDR2 SQIVND (reference sequence). Unmatched junction bases numbered 9, after V lost 6 bases and J lost 6 bases. The CDR3 runs to 14 residues. CDR3 nucleotides: TGTGCCAGTAGCCCCGCATCCGGGAGGGATACGCAGTATTTT. Its translation is CASSPASGRDTQYF.

The rearrangement links TRBV2 to TRBJ2-7, with 7 bases lining up with TRBD1. The germline V gene encodes CDR1 SNHLY and CDR2 FYNNEI. V trimming: 2 bases; J trimming: 2 bases; junction bases outside the gene matches: 12. This CDR3 has 17 residues. The CDR3 nucleotides are TGTGCCAGCAGTGAATCAGTGGACAGGATTTTACCCTACGAGCAGTACTTC. Amino acid sequence: CASSESVDRILPYEQYF.

The chain has TRBV9 and TRBJ2-5; possible D gene TRBD2, 6 bases. Trimming removed 3 bases from V and 5 bases from J, with 20 bases in between. The CDR3 sequence is 16 residues long. Germline V lookup: CDR1 SGDLS, CDR2 YYNGEE. The CDR3 loop reads CASSEVPGGSGETQYF. In DNA, the CDR3 is TGTGCCAGCAGCGAGGTACCTGGGGGGAGCGGCGAGACCCAGTACTTC.

The chain recombines TRBV7-2 with TRBJ2-1; TRBD2 agrees at 10 bases. The CDR3 is 15 amino acids. The J segment lost 7 bases and the V segment lost 5 bases, leaving 8 bases of the junction unmatched. Per germline, CDR1 SGHTA and CDR2 FQGNSA. Written as DNA, the CDR3 is TGTGCCAGCAGCCCAAGCGGGAGGGCCGGAAATGAGCAGTTCTTC. It specifies CASSPSGRAGNEQFF. Looking up the rest from reference TRBV7-2 and TRBJ2-1 gives the full variable domain: GAGVSQSPSNKVTEKGKDVELRCDPISGHTALYWYRQSLGQGLEFLIYFQGNSAPDKSGLPSDRFSAERTGGSVSTLTIQRTQQEDSAVYLCASSPSGRAGNEQFFGPGTRLTVL.

In this sample, this clone turned up many times. This chain joins TRBV5-1 and TRBJ1-4; 10 bases map to TRBD1. Germline CDR1 SGHRS, CDR2 YFSETQ. There are 14 residues in the CDR3. Losses at the gene ends were 4 bases for V and 7 bases for J; bases not matched to a gene: 4. CDR3 region: CASSKGQGTEKLFF. As DNA, the CDR3 is TGCGCCAGCAGCAAGGGACAGGGGACTGAAAAACTGTTTTTT. Combining the CDR3 with reference TRBV5-1 and TRBJ1-4 gives the whole variable domain KAGVTQTPRYLIKTRGQQVTLSCSPISGHRSVSWYQQTPGQGLQFLFEYFSETQRNKGNFPGRFSGRQFSNSRSEMNVSTLELGDSALYLCASSKGQGTEKLFFGSGTQLSVL.

This clone occurred a few times. The gene calls are TRBV5-1 and TRBJ2-3; D might be TRBD1 (6 bases). The CDR3 length is 15 residues. Germline assignment: CDR1 SGHRS and CDR2 YFSETQ. The ends were cut back, 0 bases at V and 5 bases at J, with 13 bases in the middle. CDR3 nucleotide sequence: TGCGCCAGCAGCTTGGACCAGGGCAGGGGAGATACGCAGTATTTT. Translation: CASSLDQGRGDTQYF.

V usage is TRBV11-2 and J usage is TRBJ1-5; D is undetermined. CDR1 is SGHAT, CDR2 FQNNGV, per germline. Trimming shortened V by 0 bases and J by 0 bases, and 6 bases separated the two germline ends. The CDR3 runs 15 residues. The CDR3: CASSLEAGSNQPQHF. The DNA of the CDR3 is TGTGCCAGCAGCTTAGAAGCGGGTAGCAATCAGCCCCAGCATTTT.

The rearrangement uses TRBV29-1 and TRBJ2-5; a weak D match, TRBD1 (6 bases). The germline V and J ends were trimmed by 4 bases and 5 bases, with 14 bases remaining between them. CDR1 and CDR2 (germline): SQVTM, ANQGSEA. The CDR3 covers 13 residues. The CDR3 nucleotides read TGCAGCGTTGTTAGGCAGGGGACGGAGACCCAGTACTTC. This gives the protein CSVVRQGTETQYF. Supplemented by reference TRBV29-1 and TRBJ2-5, the full variable domain reads SAVISQKPSRDICQRGTSLTIQCQVDSQVTMMFWYRQQPGQSLTLIATANQGSEATYESGFVIDKFPISRPNLTFSTLTVSNMSPEDSSIYLCSVVRQGTETQYFGPGTRLLVL.

This clone was observed a handful of times. V gene TRBV6-6 combines with J gene TRBJ2-3, with D unresolved. Trimming shortened V by 7 bases and J by 5 bases, and 7 bases separated the two germline ends. CDR1 and CDR2 from the germline V gene are MNHNY and SVGAGI (reference sequence). The CDR3 runs 11 residues. The CDR3 spells CASTLKDTQYF. The CDR3, as DNA: TGTGCCAGCACCCTAAAAGATACGCAGTATTTT.

This clone came up a few times. This chain connects TRBV7-9 to TRBJ1-1; 8 bases fit TRBD1. Germline lookup yields CDR1 SEHNR and CDR2 FQNEAQ (reference sequence). This CDR3 is built from 15 residues. Losses at the gene ends were 4 bases for V and 5 bases for J; bases not matched to a gene: 9. The CDR3 bases are TGTGCCAGCAGCTCTAGCCGGACAGGGTGGACTGAAGCTTTCTTT. This codes for CASSSSRTGWTEAFF.

As for this clone: Mismatch with germline at one junction end may stem from a read error. The rearrangement uses TRBV5-4 and TRBJ2-5, with 7 bases fitting TRBD2. Germline CDR1 and CDR2: SGHNT and YYREEE (reference sequence). CDR3 length: 15 amino acids. CDR3 DNA sequence: TGTGCCAGCAGCTTGACCGGGGACTACCAAGAGACTCAGTACTTC. Translating it yields CASSLTGDYQETQYF.

In DNA form, the CDR3 reads TGTGCCAGAATGCCATCTGGACAGGGCGGCTCTGGCAATCAGCCCCAGCATTTT. Translated: CARMPSGQGGSGNQPQHF. The gene calls are TRBV19 and TRBJ1-5, with 8 bases that match TRBD1. Losses at the gene ends were 9 bases for V and 2 bases for J; bases not matched to a gene: 18. Looked up from germline, CDR1 is LNHDA and CDR2 is SQIVND (reference sequence). The CDR3 runs 18 residues.

This chain links TRBV6-6 with TRBJ2-2; TRBD1 matches at 9 bases. The ends lost 6 bases at V and 3 bases at J; junction bases unmatched: 8. Per germline, CDR1 MNHNY and CDR2 SVGAGI (reference sequence). The CDR3 sequence is 16 residues long. The CDR3 DNA sequence: TGTGCCAGCAGGTCCACCGGGACAGGGTACACCGGGGAGCTGTTTTTT. It specifies CASRSTGTGYTGELFF.

The rearrangement uses TRBV27 and TRBJ1-6; TRBD1 matches at 7 bases. Germline V gene data show CDR1 as MNHEY and CDR2 as SMNVEV (reference sequence). V trimming: 3 bases; J trimming: 10 bases; junction bases outside the gene matches: 0. The CDR3 length is 12 residues. CDR3 coding DNA: TGTGCCAGCAGTTTGACAGGGTCACCCCTCCACTTT. It specifies CASSLTGSPLHF.

The CDR3 loop reads CASSQVPLLAGGLYEQFF. CDR3 sequence (DNA): TGTGCCAGCAGCCAAGTTCCCCTCCTAGCGGGAGGGCTCTATGAGCAGTTCTTC. The V gene is TRBV3-1 (or the pseudogene TRBV3-2), the J gene TRBJ2-1, with TRBD2 identical over 12 bases. V gave up 1 base and J gave up 8 bases; unmatched junction bases: 12. This CDR3 spans 18 amino acids. In germline, CDR1 is LGHDT, CDR2 YNNKEL (reference sequence).

The genes are TRBV14 and TRBJ1-2, with D possibly TRBD1 on 5 matching bases. The CDR3 has 14 residues. V lost 1 base and J lost 4, with 10 bases in between. CDR1 SGHDN and CDR2 FVKESK come from the germline V gene. This CDR3 reads CASSQVQGPYGYTF. The CDR3 DNA reads TGTGCCAGCAGCCAAGTGCAGGGCCCCTATGGCTACACCTTC.